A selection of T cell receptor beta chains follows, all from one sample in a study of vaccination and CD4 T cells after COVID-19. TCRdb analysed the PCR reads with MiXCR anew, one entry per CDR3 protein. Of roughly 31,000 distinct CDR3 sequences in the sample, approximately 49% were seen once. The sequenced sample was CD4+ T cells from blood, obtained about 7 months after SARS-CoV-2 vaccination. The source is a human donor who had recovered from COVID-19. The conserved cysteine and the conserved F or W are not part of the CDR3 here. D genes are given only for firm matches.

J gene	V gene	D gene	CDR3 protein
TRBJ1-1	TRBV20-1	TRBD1	SAIEGAVMNTEAF
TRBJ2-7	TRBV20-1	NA	SATALQGVPTRYEQY
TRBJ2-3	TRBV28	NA	ASRATSTDTQY
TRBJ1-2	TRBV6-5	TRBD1	ASSYFGTGGFEGYT
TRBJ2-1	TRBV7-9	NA	ATSQGGDEQF
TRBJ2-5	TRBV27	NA	ASSSQDVWGQETQY
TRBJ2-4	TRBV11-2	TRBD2	ASSLGGLAGAIQY
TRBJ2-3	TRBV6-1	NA	ASSRQADTDTQY
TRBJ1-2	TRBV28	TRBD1	ASSLRDRFYGYT
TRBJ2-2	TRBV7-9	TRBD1	ASSRLVLTGPSNTGELF
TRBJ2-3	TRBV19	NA	ASSQPSAADTQY
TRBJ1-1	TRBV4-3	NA	ASSETGNTEAF
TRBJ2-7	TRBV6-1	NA	ASTHGRNSYEQY
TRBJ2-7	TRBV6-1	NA	ASSEGPLWEQY
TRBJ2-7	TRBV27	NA	ASSIQPGSYEQY
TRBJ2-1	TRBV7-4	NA	ASSLSGSHEQF
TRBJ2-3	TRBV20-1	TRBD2	SAREGTSGRDTQY
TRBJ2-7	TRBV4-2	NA	ASSQERGHPYEQY
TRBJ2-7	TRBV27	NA	ASSLTESYEQY
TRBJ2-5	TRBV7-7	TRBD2	ASGAGDGTQY
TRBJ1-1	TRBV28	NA	ASSPITSLALRYFTEAF
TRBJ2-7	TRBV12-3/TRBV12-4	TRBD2	ASSLSPSGSEQY
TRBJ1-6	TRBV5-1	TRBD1	ASSLDGQGAVSPLH
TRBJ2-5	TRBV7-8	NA	ASSLGGEQTQY
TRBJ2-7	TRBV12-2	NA	ASRLAQETKDEQY
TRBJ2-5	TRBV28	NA	ASTPGGASFGTQY
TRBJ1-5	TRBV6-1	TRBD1	ATYIRQGRNQPQH
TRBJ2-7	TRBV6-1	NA	ASSEDYPEQY
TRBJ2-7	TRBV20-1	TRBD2	SPLGLAGNEQY
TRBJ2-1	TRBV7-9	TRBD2	ASSFLAGEVEQF
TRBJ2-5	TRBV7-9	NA	ASSPEAFQETQY
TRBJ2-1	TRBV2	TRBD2	ASSVSSGKGGEQF
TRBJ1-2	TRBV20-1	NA	SARDPEPGLFT
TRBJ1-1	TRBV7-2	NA	ASSKPRWGYGMNTEAF
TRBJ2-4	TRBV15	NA	ATSRDGGGSDIQY
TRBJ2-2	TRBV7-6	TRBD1	ASSHPGGAPGELF
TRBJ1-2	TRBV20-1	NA	SAREQDVYGYT
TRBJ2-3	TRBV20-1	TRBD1	SASTRQGQAGTDTQY
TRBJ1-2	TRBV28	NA	ATGTETGNYGYT
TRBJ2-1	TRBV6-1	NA	ASSRGYEQF
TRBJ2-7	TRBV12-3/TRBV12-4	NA	ASSLLEDEQY